What follows is one TCR beta chain and its context. These data are taken from a study of control samples from healthy donors and cancer patients. The CDR3 runs 16 residues. Germline V gene sequence: CDR1 MNHEY, CDR2 SMNVEV (reference sequence). With V trimmed by 6 bases and J by 4 bases, 13 bases remained unmatched. Only in-frame clones appear in the TCRdb table, and some are missing; sequencing was by immunoSEQ multiplex PCR. The sample includes roughly 43,000 clones, roughly 94% seen only once; the top ten take more than 20%. The chain links TRBV27 to TRBJ2-5; TRBD2 aligns across 8 bases. Material for sequencing was blood. The TCR was taken from a man in his sixties in good health. CDR3 sequence (DNA): TGTGCCAGCAGGGCGTGGCTAGCGGGCGCCCCAGAGACCCAGTACTTC. This gives the protein CASRAWLAGAPETQYF.